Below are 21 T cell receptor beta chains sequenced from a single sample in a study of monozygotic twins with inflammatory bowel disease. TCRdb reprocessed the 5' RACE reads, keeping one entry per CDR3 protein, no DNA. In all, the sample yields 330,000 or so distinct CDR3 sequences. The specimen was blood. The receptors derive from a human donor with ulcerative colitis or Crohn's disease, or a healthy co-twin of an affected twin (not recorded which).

CDR3 sequence reads: CASRSPSGRADTQYF. J is TRBJ2-3 and V is TRBV10-2; the TRBD2 assignment by TCRdb is unverifiable without DNA. CDR1 and CDR2 (germline): WSHSY, SAAADI. There are 15 residues in the CDR3.

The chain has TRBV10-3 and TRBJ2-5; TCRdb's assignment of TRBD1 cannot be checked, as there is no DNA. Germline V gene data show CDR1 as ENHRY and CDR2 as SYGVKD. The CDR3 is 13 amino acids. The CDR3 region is CAIKGTNVGTQYF.

This CDR3 is CASSFSSRSATGELFF. V gene TRBV12-3 or TRBV12-4 combines with J gene TRBJ2-2; TCRdb gives TRBD2 as the D gene, but with no DNA this cannot be confirmed. CDR3 length: 16 residues.

The CDR3 reads CASSFSGGAMLSYNEQFF. The V call is TRBV27, the J call TRBJ2-1; TCRdb picks TRBD2, but there is no DNA to check that call. Germline V lookup: CDR1 MNHEY, CDR2 SMNVEV (reference sequence). This CDR3 has 18 amino acids.

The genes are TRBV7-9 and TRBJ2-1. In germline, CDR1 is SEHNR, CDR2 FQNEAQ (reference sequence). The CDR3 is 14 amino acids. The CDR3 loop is CASSLEGSPNEQFF.

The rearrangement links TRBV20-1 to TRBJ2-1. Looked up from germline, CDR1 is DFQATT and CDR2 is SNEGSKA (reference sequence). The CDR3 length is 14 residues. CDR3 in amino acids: CSARDLSRGNEQFF.

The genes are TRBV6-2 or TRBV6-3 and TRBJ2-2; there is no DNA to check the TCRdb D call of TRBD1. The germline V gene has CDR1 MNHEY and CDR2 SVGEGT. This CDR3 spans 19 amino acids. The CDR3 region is CASSSTRRGQGYNTGELFF.

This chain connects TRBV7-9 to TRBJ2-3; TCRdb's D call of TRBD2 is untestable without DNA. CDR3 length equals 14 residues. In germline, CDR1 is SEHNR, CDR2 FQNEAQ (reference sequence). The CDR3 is CASSWEIGRDTQYF.

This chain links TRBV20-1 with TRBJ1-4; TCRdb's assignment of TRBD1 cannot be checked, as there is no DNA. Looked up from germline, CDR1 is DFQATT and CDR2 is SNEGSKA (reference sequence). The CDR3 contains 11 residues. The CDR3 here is CSARGGGKLFF.

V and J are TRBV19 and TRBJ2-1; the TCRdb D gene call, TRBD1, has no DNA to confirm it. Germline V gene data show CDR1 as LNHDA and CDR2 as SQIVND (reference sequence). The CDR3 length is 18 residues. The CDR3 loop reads CASSKGLGTGTGFDEQFF.

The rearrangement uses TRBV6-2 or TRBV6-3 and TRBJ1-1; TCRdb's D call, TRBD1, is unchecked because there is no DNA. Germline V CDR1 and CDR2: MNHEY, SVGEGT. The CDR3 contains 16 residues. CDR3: CASSYRSGDLNTEAFF.

CDR3: CSVEERSGNEQFF. This chain joins TRBV29-1 and TRBJ2-1. Germline CDR1 and CDR2: SQVTM and ANQGSEA. The CDR3 loop spans 13 amino acids.

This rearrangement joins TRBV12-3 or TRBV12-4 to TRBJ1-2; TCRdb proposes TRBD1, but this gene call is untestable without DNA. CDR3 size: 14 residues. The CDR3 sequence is CASRPGQLYDGYTF.

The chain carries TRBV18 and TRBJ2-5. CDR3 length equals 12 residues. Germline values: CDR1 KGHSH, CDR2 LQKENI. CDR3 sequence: CASSPGVQTQYF.

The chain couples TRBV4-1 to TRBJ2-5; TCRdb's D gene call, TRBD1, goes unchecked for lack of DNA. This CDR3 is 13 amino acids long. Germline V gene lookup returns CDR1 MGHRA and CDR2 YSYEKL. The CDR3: CASSQEMGGTQYF.

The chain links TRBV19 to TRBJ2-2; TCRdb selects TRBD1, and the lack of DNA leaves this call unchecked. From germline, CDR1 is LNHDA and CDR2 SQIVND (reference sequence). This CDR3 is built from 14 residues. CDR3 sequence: CASSITGDGGELFF.

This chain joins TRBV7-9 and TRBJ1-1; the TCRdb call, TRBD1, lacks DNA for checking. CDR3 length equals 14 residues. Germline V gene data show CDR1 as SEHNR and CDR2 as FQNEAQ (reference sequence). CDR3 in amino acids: CASSLERGTPEAFF.

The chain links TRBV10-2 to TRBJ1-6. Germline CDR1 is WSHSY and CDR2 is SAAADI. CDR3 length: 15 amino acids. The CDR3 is CASFYGLSSNSPLHF.

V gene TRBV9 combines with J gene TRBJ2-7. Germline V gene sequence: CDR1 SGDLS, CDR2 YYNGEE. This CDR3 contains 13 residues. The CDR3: CASSADPSSEQYF.

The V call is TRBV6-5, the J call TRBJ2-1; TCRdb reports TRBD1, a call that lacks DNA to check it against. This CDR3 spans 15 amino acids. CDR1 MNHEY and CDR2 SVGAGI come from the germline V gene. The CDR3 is CASSYYARENNEQFF.

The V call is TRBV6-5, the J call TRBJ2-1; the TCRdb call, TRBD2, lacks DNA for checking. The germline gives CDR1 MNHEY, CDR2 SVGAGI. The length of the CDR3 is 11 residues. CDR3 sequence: CASSYPPEQFF.